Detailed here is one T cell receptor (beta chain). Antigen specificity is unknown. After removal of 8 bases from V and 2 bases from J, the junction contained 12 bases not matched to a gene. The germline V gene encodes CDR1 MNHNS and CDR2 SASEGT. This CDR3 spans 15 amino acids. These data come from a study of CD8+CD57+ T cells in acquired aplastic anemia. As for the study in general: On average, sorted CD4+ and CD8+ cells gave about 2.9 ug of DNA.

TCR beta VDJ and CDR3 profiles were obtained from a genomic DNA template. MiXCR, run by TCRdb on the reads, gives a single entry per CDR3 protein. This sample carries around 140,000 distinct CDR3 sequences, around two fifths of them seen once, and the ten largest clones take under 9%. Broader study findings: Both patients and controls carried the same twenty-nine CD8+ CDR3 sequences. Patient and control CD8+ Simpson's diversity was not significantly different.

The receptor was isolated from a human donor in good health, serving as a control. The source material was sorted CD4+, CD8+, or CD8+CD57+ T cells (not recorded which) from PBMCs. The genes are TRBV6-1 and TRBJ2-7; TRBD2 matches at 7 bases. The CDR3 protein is CASGGGAGTTYEQYF. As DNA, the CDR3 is TGTGCCAGCGGGGGGGGAGCCGGGACTACCTACGAGCAGTACTTC.